The TCR beta chain under discussion was sequenced for a study of T cell changes during pregnancy in multiple sclerosis. Some clones are missing from TCRdb's copy, which holds only in-frame ones; the method was immunoSEQ multiplex PCR. The sample has some 120,000 clones; approximately 96% are singletons. Germline values: CDR1 KGHSH, CDR2 LQKENI. The length of the CDR3 is 13 residues. Trimming cost V 0 bases and J 0 bases, with 2 bases left between them. The source material was peripheral blood, sampled after pregnancy. The source of this sequence is a female donor with multiple sclerosis, enrolled in a pregnancy study. The genes are TRBV18 and TRBJ2-5; D not resolved. The CDR3 loop reads CASSPPNQETQYF. CDR3 nucleotides: TGTGCCAGCTCACCACCCAACCAAGAGACCCAGTACTTC.